Reported below is one T cell receptor beta chain. Its antigen is not identified. PCR was performed a second time for about 7 to 12 cycles using a sample-barcoded 5' primer and a J-beta primer mix. TCRdb analysed the 5' RACE reads with MiXCR anew, one entry per CDR3 protein. The table records about a million distinct CDR3 sequences, roughly two fifths of them present only once. The data were taken from a study of blood T cells in healthy people across ages. The V and J ends lost 7 bases and 8 bases respectively, with 21 bases between them. The CDR3 runs 15 residues. The germline CDR1 and CDR2 sequences are MNHNS and SASEGT. Regarding the study as a whole: The CMV status of each donor remained undetermined, and this could have confounded shifts in expanded clonotypes.

The sequence derives from a young man in good health. This chain connects TRBV6-1 to TRBJ2-1; D is unresolved. The sample taken for sequencing was blood. CDR3 loop: CASNPTHGVVDEQFF. The CDR3 DNA follows: TGTGCCAGCAACCCGACCCACGGAGTCGTGGATGAGCAGTTCTTC.